The clone carrying this T cell receptor beta chain was found a few times. Antigen unknown. Amplification used 60 Vbeta primers and 13 Jbeta primers. The protocol was immunoSEQ multiplex PCR, while the TCRdb copy is restricted to in-frame clones and leaves out a portion. The sample contains under 200,000 clones, roughly 77% of which appear only once. These data originate in a study of cytomegalovirus exposure and HLA in healthy donors. Turning to the study itself: HLA-typed donors contributed 80 million or so unique TCRs, which were held in an early data release. General study points: With high specificity and sensitivity, the classifier reportedly diagnosed cytomegalovirus status.

The germline V gene has CDR1 MDHEN and CDR2 SYDVKM. Losses at the gene ends were 4 bases for V and 7 bases for J; bases not matched to a gene: 7. CDR3 length: 14 residues. The V and J genes are TRBV28 and TRBJ2-4; 7 nucleotides match TRBD1. Sequenced sample: PBMCs. The source is a male donor in good health and CMV-seronegative. The CDR3 sequence: CASSSGGEENIQYF. In nucleotides, the CDR3 is TGTGCCAGCAGTTCAGGGGGAGAGGAGAACATTCAGTACTTC.